The clone carrying this T cell receptor beta chain appeared many times. Germline-derived CDR1 and CDR2 are MNHEY and SMNVEV (reference sequence). The CDR3 has 15 amino acids. Trimming removed 3 bases at V and 8 bases at J, with 17 bases between. Using RNA transcripts as the source, TCR beta CDR3 regions were amplified. TCR CDR3 regions were first amplified by RT-PCR with HTBI primers. Via MiXCR, TCRdb re-called the multiplex PCR reads, giving one row per CDR3 protein. The data show approximately 410,000 distinct CDR3 sequences, approximately 13% seen once. The data belong to a study of T cells in Graves' hyperthyroidism and ophthalmopathy. Pregnant or lactating patients were excluded, as were those with uncontrolled infection or other autoimmune disease. The PBMCs had their origin in more than 9.5 ml of fresh peripheral blood.

The TCR comes from a woman younger than 30 with Graves' hyperthyroidism. The sample consisted of blood. J is TRBJ2-1 and V is TRBV27, with D perhaps assigned TRBD1 or TRBD2 (5 bases each). The CDR3, as DNA: TGTGCCAGCAGTTTCCCGAAACTAGGGGTTGATGAGCAGTTCTTC. Its translation: CASSFPKLGVDEQFF.